This T cell receptor beta chain was identified in a study of blood T cell repertoires in COVID-19. The overall study: T cells, B-cell-depleted T cells, or PBMCs supplied cDNA or gDNA.

In the original processing: Amplification with reference gene primers provided the estimates of nucleated cell counts. Sequenced by immunoSEQ multiplex PCR; TCRdb stores in-frame clones only, minus some. From that table come the V and J calls and clone size; the DNA was used to work out D and trimming. This sample carries just under 95,000 clones, about four fifths of them seen once, and the ten largest clones take around 20%. Turning to this clone: At one of its ends the junction is not consistent with the germline gene, which may arise from a read error.

From germline, CDR1 is KGHSH and CDR2 LQKENI. CDR3 length: 13 amino acids. The rearrangement uses TRBV18 and TRBJ1-5; D gene unclear. The clonotype comes from a human donor in a cohort sampled during active COVID-19. Source material: peripheral blood. The CDR3 DNA follows: TGTGCCAGCTCGCCACCCTCCGGGTTTAACCAGCATTTT. Its protein product is CASSPPSGFNQHF.